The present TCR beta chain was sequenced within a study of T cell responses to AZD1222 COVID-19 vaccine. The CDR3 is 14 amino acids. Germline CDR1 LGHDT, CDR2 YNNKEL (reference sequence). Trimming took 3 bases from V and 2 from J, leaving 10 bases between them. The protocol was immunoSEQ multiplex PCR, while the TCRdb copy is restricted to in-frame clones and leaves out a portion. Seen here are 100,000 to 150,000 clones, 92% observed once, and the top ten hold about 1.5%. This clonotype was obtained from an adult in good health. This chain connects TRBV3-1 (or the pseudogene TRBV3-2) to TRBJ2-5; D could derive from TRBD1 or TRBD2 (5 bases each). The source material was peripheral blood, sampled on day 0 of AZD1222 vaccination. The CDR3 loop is CASSHSGTQETQYF. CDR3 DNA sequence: TGTGCCAGCAGCCACTCCGGGACGCAAGAGACCCAGTACTTC.